These 27 T cell receptor beta chains originate from one sample sequenced in a study of blood T cell repertoires in COVID-19. Only in-frame clones appear in the TCRdb table, and some are missing; sequencing was by immunoSEQ multiplex PCR. In the table there are over 250,000 clones, approximately 92% of which are singletons. The sequencing input was PBMCs or T cells enriched from blood (not recorded which). Receptor source: a woman under 30 who had recovered from COVID-19.

This chain links TRBV11-3 with TRBJ1-4; D uncertain. The CDR3 sequence is 15 residues long. The germline V and J ends were trimmed by 3 bases and 8 bases, with 16 bases remaining between them. Germline loops: CDR1 SGHNT, CDR2 YENEEA. CDR3 residues: CASSFPGKKEEKLFF. Here the CDR3 DNA reads TGTGCCAGCAGCTTCCCGGGGAAGAAGGAAGAAAAACTGTTTTTT.

The rearrangement links TRBV5-1 to TRBJ2-5; 7 bases map to TRBD2. CDR1 and CDR2 (germline): SGHRS, YFSETQ. V shed 0 bases, J shed 3 bases, and the junction held 5 bases outside the gene matches. The CDR3 covers 15 residues. The CDR3 DNA follows: TGCGCCAGCAGCTTGGCCGTAGGGAGGGAAGAGACCCAGTACTTC. This encodes CASSLAVGREETQYF.

This clone has only one observation. The CDR3 nucleotides are TGTGCCAGCAGCTTGGTGGCGGGTGAAAAACTGTTTTTT. It codes for CASSLVAGEKLFF. This chain links TRBV5-5 with TRBJ1-4; D is unresolved. This CDR3 comprises 13 residues. Per the germline V gene, CDR1 is SGHKS and CDR2 is YYEKEE (reference sequence). V shed 0 bases and J shed 7 bases, with 7 bases lying between them.

This clone showed up just once. This chain uses TRBV5-1 with TRBJ1-3; 7 bases map to TRBD1. The CDR3 runs to 16 residues. With 0 bases clipped from V and 2 bases from J, the junction kept 5 bases outside the gene matches. CDR1 SGHRS and CDR2 YFSETQ come from the germline V gene. The CDR3 here is CASSLEGAGTGNTIYF. The CDR3 DNA is TGCGCCAGCAGCTTGGAGGGGGCTGGCACTGGAAACACCATATATTTT.

This chain uses TRBV3-1 (or the pseudogene TRBV3-2) with TRBJ2-7; 10 bases agree with TRBD1. The germline V gene encodes CDR1 LGHDT and CDR2 YNNKEL (reference sequence). This CDR3 comprises 15 residues. J was trimmed by 5 bases and V by 3 bases; bases with no gene match: 7. CDR3 sequence reads: CASSHTGTGANEQYF. The CDR3 region has the DNA TGTGCCAGCAGCCATACCGGGACAGGGGCCAACGAGCAGTACTTC.

This clone is a singleton in its sample. V is TRBV18 and J is TRBJ1-6; D remains unclear. The CDR3 has 13 amino acids. The germline V gene has CDR1 KGHSH and CDR2 LQKENI. The germline V and J ends were trimmed by 6 bases and 7 bases, with 10 bases remaining between them. The CDR3 is CASSSVVNSPLHF. The CDR3, as DNA: TGTGCCAGCTCGTCAGTTGTGAATTCACCCCTCCACTTT. The whole variable domain, remainder taken from reference TRBV18 and TRBJ1-6, is NAGVMQNPRHLVRRRGQEARLRCSPMKGHSHVYWYRQLPEEGLKFMVYLQKENIIDESGMPKERFSAEFPKEGPSILRIQQVVRGDSAAYFCASSSVVNSPLHFGNGTRLTVT.

The V gene is TRBV28, the J gene TRBJ2-7; TRBD2 agrees at 10 bases. The V and J ends lost 9 bases and 7 bases, in that order; junction bases with no gene match: 15. The CDR3 extends over 15 amino acids. Germline loops: CDR1 MDHEN, CDR2 SYDVKM. The CDR3 is CASSLLAGGTSEQYF. CDR3 nucleotide sequence: TGTGCCAGTTCCTTATTAGCGGGGGGCACGAGTGAGCAGTACTTC.

The chain has TRBV4-2 and TRBJ1-1, with 7 nucleotides matching TRBD1. V lost 4 bases, J lost 11 bases, and 7 bases stayed unmatched. Germline CDR1 LGHNA, CDR2 YNFKEQ. This CDR3 is built from 12 residues. The CDR3 region is CASSPGDSRAFF. CDR3 nucleotides: TGTGCCAGCAGCCCCGGGGACAGCCGGGCTTTCTTT.

The gene calls are TRBV10-3 and TRBJ2-7, with a tentative D call TRBD1 (5 bases). The CDR3 contains 12 residues. V was shortened by 3 bases and J by 5 bases, with 8 bases between the two germline ends. The germline CDR1 and CDR2 sequences are ENHRY and SYGVKD. As DNA, the CDR3 is TGTGCCATCAGTGAATTAGGGGACGAGCAGTACTTC. Translated, it gives CAISELGDEQYF.

As DNA, the CDR3 is TGTGCCAGCAGCCTAGCGGGGTCCTACAATGAGCAGTTCTTC. Protein product: CASSLAGSYNEQFF. The chain employs TRBV5-4 and TRBJ2-1; 9 nucleotides align to TRBD2. The V gene's germline CDR1 is SGHNT and CDR2 YYREEE (reference sequence). With 4 bases clipped from V and 1 base from J, the junction kept 0 bases outside the gene matches. The CDR3 spans 14 residues.

The genes are TRBV5-1 and TRBJ1-1, with 9 nucleotides matching TRBD1. This CDR3 region has 16 residues. From germline, CDR1 is SGHRS and CDR2 YFSETQ. J was trimmed by 0 bases and V by 3 bases; bases with no gene match: 6. For the CDR3, the DNA is TGCGCCAGCAGCTCGAGGGGACAGGGACTGAACACTGAAGCTTTCTTT. Its protein is CASSSRGQGLNTEAFF.

This clone was picked up one time. The chain uses TRBV2 and TRBJ1-4; 9 bases agree with TRBD1. The trim removed 11 bases at V and 6 bases at J, leaving 10 bases unmatched. Per germline, CDR1 SNHLY and CDR2 FYNNEI. The CDR3 runs 14 residues. As DNA, the CDR3 is TGTGCCCTTAGGTTACGGACAGGGGATGAAAAACTGTTTTTT. Translation gives CALRLRTGDEKLFF.

The rearrangement links TRBV3-1 (or the pseudogene TRBV3-2) to TRBJ2-3; 7 nucleotides align to TRBD2. Germline V gene data show CDR1 as LGHDT and CDR2 as YNNKEL (reference sequence). This CDR3 has 14 residues. Unmatched junction bases numbered 9, after V lost 9 bases and J lost 3 bases. The DNA for the CDR3 is TGTGCCAGTAAATCTGGACTAGGGACAGATACGCAGTATTTT. Its translation is CASKSGLGTDTQYF.

This rearrangement joins TRBV7-9 to TRBJ2-3; no reliable D call. The V end was cut by 5 bases, the J end by 1 base, with 10 bases between. Germline loops: CDR1 SEHNR, CDR2 FQNEAQ (reference sequence). CDR3 size: 14 residues. The CDR3 DNA is TGTGCCAGCAGCCCTCGGGTCCGCACAGATACGCAGTATTTT. It specifies CASSPRVRTDTQYF.

This chain links TRBV6-2 or TRBV6-3 with TRBJ2-3; TRBD1 might be the D (6 bases). This CDR3 region has 15 residues. Germline V gene data show CDR1 as MNHEY and CDR2 as SVGEGT. V lost 4 bases, J lost 2 bases, and 13 bases lay in between. CDR3 DNA sequence: TGTGCCAGCAGTTCTCGGGACACCCACACAGATACGCAGTATTTT. Translation gives CASSSRDTHTDTQYF.

The chain joins TRBV11-3 to TRBJ2-7; D is ambiguous. The CDR3 consists of 14 residues. Germline CDR1 SGHNT, CDR2 YENEEA. Trimming removed 4 bases at V and 3 bases at J, with 13 bases between. CDR3 nucleotide sequence: TGTGCCAGCAGCTCCCGAGACGGAGACTACGAGCAGTACTTC. Translating gives CASSSRDGDYEQYF.

CDR3 in amino acids: CASSVRTGGAYNEQFF. CDR3 bases: TGTGCCAGCAGCGTAAGGACAGGGGGCGCTTACAATGAGCAGTTCTTC. The chain links TRBV9 to TRBJ2-1; 11 nucleotides match TRBD1. The junction had 4 bases not matched to a gene; V was cut back by 1 base and J by 4 bases. The CDR3 runs to 16 residues. Germline loops: CDR1 SGDLS, CDR2 YYNGEE.

The CDR3 spells CASSMGRGNTEAFF. The CDR3 DNA reads TGTGCCAGCAGTATGGGCCGGGGGAACACTGAAGCTTTCTTT. The chain carries TRBV25-1 and TRBJ1-1; D call uncertain. Germline CDR1 reads MGHDK; CDR2 reads SYGVNS. The CDR3 spans 14 residues. V was shortened by 5 bases and J by 1 base, with 11 bases between the two germline ends.

The chain is built from TRBV19 and TRBJ2-7; D might be TRBD2 (7 bases). The V and J ends lost 5 bases and 2 bases respectively, with 25 bases between them. Per germline, CDR1 LNHDA and CDR2 SQIVND (reference sequence). This CDR3 contains 18 residues. The CDR3 DNA reads TGTGCCAGTAGTCCCACCCTTTGGGGGGGGCCCACCGCCTACGAGCAGTACTTC. This codes for CASSPTLWGGPTAYEQYF.

The rearrangement joins TRBV6-1 to TRBJ1-4, with TRBD1 as a possible D gene (5 bases). The germline V gene encodes CDR1 MNHNS and CDR2 SASEGT. The CDR3 is 14 residues long. V was trimmed by 1 base and J by 7 bases, leaving 10 bases between them. The CDR3 DNA reads TGTGCCAGCAGTGAAGGGGCAGGGCCTGAAAAACTGTTTTTT. It is translated as CASSEGAGPEKLFF.

The chain couples TRBV9 to TRBJ2-7; TRBD1 aligns across 9 bases. This CDR3 contains 15 residues. Germline V gene data show CDR1 as SGDLS and CDR2 as YYNGEE. With 4 bases clipped from V and 6 bases from J, the junction kept 11 bases outside the gene matches. In DNA, the CDR3 is TGTGCCAGCAGCCCCGCCGGGACAGGGATCGGCGAGCAGTACTTC. Its translation is CASSPAGTGIGEQYF. The entire variable domain, with the rest obtained from reference TRBV9 and TRBJ2-7, is as follows: DSGVTQTPKHLITATGQRVTLRCSPRSGDLSVYWYQQSLDQGLQFLIQYYNGEERAKGNILERFSAQQFPDLHSELNLSSLELGDSALYFCASSPAGTGIGEQYFGPGTRLTVT.

V gene TRBV6-1 combines with J gene TRBJ1-6; 11 positions agree with TRBD1. After removal of 4 bases from V and 0 bases from J, the junction contained 5 bases not matched to a gene. Germline loops: CDR1 MNHNS, CDR2 SASEGT. This CDR3 comprises 18 residues. DNA of the CDR3: TGTGCCAGCAGTGTTCGGACAGGGGGCGCCTCCTATAATTCACCCCTCCACTTT. Translating it yields CASSVRTGGASYNSPLHF.

The rearrangement links TRBV6-5 to TRBJ1-5, with no clear D. The germline CDR1 and CDR2 sequences are MNHEY and SVGAGI. The CDR3 is made up of 15 amino acids. V was cut by 8 bases and J by 3 bases, with 17 bases left in between. CDR3 residues: CASLSRGWNNQPQHF. Written as DNA, the CDR3 is TGTGCCAGCCTGAGTAGAGGTTGGAACAATCAGCCCCAGCATTTT.

In this sample, this clone turned up once. This chain uses TRBV6-5 with TRBJ2-3, with D perhaps matching TRBD2 (6 bases). Per germline, CDR1 MNHEY and CDR2 SVGAGI. This CDR3 has 13 residues. Trimming cost V 7 bases and J 9 bases, with 17 bases left between them. The CDR3 DNA reads as TGTGCCAGCACGGGACGCGGGGCGAGCACGCAGTATTTT. Protein product: CASTGRGASTQYF.

The chain is built from TRBV30 and TRBJ1-2; no clear D gene. This CDR3 has 12 residues. V lost 2 bases to trimming and J lost 4 bases, with 8 bases between them. CDR1 is GTSNPN, CDR2 SVGIG, per germline (reference sequence). The CDR3: CAWSKRVYGYTF. The CDR3 DNA follows: TGTGCCTGGAGTAAGAGAGTCTATGGCTACACCTTC. The full variable domain, with the rest looked up from reference TRBV30 and TRBJ1-2, is SQTIHQWPATLVQPVGSPLSLECTVEGTSNPNLYWYRQAAGRGLQLLFYSVGIGQISSEVPQNLSASRPQDRQFILSSKKLLLSDSGFYLCAWSKRVYGYTFGSGTRLTVV.

The V call is TRBV5-5, the J call TRBJ2-7; 10 bases map to TRBD1. The CDR3 consists of 14 residues. With V trimmed by 3 bases and J by 3 bases, 3 bases remained unmatched. The germline CDR1 and CDR2 sequences are SGHKS and YYEKEE (reference sequence). The CDR3 loop is CASSSDRGIYEQYF. Written as DNA, the CDR3 is TGTGCCAGCAGCTCGGACAGGGGGATCTACGAGCAGTACTTC.

J is TRBJ2-7 and V is TRBV2; 8 nucleotides match TRBD1. CDR1 is SNHLY, CDR2 FYNNEI, per germline. V was clipped by 5 bases and J by 5 bases; unmatched bases: 17. This CDR3 is 17 amino acids long. The CDR3, as DNA: TGTGCCAGCAGTAGAACGGACAGGGCCAGGGTACTGGACGAGCAGTACTTC. This codes for CASSRTDRARVLDEQYF.